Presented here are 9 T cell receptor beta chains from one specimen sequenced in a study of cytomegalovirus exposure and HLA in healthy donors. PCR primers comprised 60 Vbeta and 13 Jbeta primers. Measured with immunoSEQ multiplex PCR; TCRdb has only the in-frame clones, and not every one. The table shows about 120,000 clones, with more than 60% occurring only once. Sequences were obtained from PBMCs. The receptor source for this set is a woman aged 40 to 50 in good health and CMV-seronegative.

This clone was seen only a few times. CDR3 residues: CATSRDWVPRVQETQYF. The CDR3 DNA sequence: TGTGCCACCAGCAGAGATTGGGTGCCGCGGGTACAAGAGACCCAGTACTTC. The chain links TRBV15 to TRBJ2-5; possibly TRBD2 for D (5 bases). From germline, CDR1 is LNHNV and CDR2 YYDKDF (reference sequence). The CDR3 runs to 17 residues. V was trimmed by 0 bases and J by 2 bases, leaving 16 bases between them.

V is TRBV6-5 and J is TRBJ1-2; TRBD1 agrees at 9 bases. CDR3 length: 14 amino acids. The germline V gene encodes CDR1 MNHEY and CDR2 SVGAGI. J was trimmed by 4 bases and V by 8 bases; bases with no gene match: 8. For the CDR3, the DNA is TGTGCCAGCCGCCTTGGACAGGGGCGCTATGGCTACACCTTC. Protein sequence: CASRLGQGRYGYTF.

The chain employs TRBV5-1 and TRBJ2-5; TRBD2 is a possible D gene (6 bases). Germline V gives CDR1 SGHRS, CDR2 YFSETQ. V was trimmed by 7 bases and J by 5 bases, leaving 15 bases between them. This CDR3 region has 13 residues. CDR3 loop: CASQGGRQETQYF. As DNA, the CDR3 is TGCGCCAGCCAAGGAGGGAGGCAGGAGACCCAGTACTTC.

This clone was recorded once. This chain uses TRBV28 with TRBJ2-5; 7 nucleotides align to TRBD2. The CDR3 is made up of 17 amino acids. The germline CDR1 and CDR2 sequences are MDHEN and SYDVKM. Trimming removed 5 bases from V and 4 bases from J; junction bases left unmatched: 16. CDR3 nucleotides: TGTGCCAGCAGTCCGAACTCGCTTGCGGGAGTATCAGAGACCCAGTACTTC. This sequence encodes CASSPNSLAGVSETQYF.

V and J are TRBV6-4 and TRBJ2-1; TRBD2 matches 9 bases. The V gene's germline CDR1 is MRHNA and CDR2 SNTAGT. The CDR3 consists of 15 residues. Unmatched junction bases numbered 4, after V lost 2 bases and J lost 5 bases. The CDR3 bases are TGTGCCAGCAGTGACACGCTAGCGGGAAACAATGAGCAGTTCTTC. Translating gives CASSDTLAGNNEQFF.

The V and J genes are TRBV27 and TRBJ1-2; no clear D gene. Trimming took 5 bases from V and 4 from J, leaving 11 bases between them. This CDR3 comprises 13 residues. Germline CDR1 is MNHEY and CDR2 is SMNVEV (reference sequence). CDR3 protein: CASSPRPSYGYTF. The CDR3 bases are TGTGCCAGCAGTCCGAGGCCCTCCTATGGCTACACCTTC.

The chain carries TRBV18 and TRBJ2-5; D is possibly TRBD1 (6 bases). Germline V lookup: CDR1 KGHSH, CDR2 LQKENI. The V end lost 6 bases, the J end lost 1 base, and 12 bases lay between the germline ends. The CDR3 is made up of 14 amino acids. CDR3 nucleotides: TGTGCCAGCTCGTTAAGGGGGAGCCAAGAGACCCAGTACTTC. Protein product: CASSLRGSQETQYF.

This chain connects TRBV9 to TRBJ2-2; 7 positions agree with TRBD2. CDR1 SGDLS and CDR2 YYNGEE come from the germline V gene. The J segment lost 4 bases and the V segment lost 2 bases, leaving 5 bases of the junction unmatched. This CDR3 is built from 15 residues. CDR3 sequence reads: CASSVGRVGTGELFF. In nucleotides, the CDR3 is TGTGCCAGCAGCGTGGGGAGGGTGGGCACCGGGGAGCTGTTTTTT.

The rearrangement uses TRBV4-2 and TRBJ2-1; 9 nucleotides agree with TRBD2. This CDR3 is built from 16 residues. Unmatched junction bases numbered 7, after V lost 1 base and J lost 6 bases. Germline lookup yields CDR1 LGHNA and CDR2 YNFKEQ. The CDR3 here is CASSQVPVAGVNEQFF. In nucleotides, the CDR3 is TGTGCCAGCAGCCAAGTACCGGTAGCGGGAGTCAATGAGCAGTTCTTC.